This T cell receptor beta chain was retrieved from a study of blood T cell repertoires in COVID-19. The protocol was immunoSEQ multiplex PCR, while the TCRdb copy is restricted to in-frame clones and leaves out a portion. Of approximately 150,000 clones listed, roughly 87% are singletons. The length of the CDR3 is 16 residues. In germline, CDR1 is LNHDA, CDR2 SQIVND (reference sequence). V shed 3 bases and J shed 1 base, with 13 bases lying between them. The material sequenced was peripheral blood. This TCR derives from a human donor in a cohort sampled during active COVID-19. This chain joins TRBV19 and TRBJ1-3, with unresolved D. CDR3 nucleotides: TGTGCCAGTAGTATCATTTTGGAGTTTTCTGGAAACACCATATATTTT. Amino acid sequence: CASSIILEFSGNTIYF.